This T cell receptor (beta chain) stems from a study of T cells in Graves' hyperthyroidism and ophthalmopathy. Study-level results: A model of 13 V-J pairs discriminated ophthalmopathy from stable hyperthyroidism.

Many counts were recorded for this clonotype. Its matching antigen is unknown. The germline V gene encodes CDR1 MNHNS and CDR2 SASEGT. The CDR3 totals 13 residues. V dropped 5 bases and J dropped 3 bases, with 10 bases sitting between them. Regions amplified from RNA transcripts were the TCR beta CDR3 regions. The HTBI primer set was used in a first-round RT-PCR of the TCR CDR3. MiXCR, applied by TCRdb to the multiplex PCR reads, yields one record per CDR3 protein. The sample has about 560,000 distinct CDR3 sequences; 16% are singletons. Absent ophthalmopathy progression within 18 months defined stable Graves' hyperthyroidism. It was uncontrolled infection, other autoimmune disease, pregnancy or lactation that excluded patients.

The J gene is TRBJ1-1, the V gene TRBV6-1, with D uncertain. The sequenced material came from blood. This sequence was found in a woman under 30 with Graves' hyperthyroidism. The CDR3 region is CASSLGRDTEAFF. CDR3 sequence (DNA): TGTGCCAGCAGTTTAGGGCGAGACACTGAAGCTTTCTTT.